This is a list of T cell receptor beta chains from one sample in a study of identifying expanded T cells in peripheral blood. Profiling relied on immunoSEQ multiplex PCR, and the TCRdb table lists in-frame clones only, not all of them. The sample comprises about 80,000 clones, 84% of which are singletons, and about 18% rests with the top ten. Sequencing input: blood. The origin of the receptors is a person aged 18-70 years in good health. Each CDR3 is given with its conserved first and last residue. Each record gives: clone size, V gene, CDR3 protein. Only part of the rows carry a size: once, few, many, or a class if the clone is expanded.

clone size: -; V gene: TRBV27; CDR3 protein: CASSTQGDYGYTF
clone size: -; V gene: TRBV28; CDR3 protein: CASSPPSTDTQYF
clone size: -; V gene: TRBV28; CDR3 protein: CASSLQRGGGYTF
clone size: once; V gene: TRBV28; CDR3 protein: CASSLFGGNTIYF
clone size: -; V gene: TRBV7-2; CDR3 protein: CASSPTGGYGYTF
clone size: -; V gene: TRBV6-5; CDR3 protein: CASISLRGTDTQYF
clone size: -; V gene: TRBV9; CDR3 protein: CASSVAGTGSYEQYF
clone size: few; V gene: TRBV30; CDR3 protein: CASVGGSTDTQYF
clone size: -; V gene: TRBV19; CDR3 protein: CASTPFFATNEKLFF
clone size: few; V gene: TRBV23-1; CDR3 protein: CAPLGYEQYF
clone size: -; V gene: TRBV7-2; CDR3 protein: CASRPQLGQISTDTQYF
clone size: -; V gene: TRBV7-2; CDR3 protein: CASSLELRVRPTF
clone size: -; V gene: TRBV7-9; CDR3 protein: CASSLGGVGADEKLFF
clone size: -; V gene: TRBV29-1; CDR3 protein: CSVDTARLYNEQFF
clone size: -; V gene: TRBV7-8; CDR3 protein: CASSLELAGGPPDTQYF
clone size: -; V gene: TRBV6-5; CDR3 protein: CASANRGAGELFF
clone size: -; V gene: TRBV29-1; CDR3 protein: CSGTTGPFPDTQYF
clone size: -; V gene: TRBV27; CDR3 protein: CASSLFRGYEQYF
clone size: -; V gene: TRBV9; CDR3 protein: CASSARHDNEQFF
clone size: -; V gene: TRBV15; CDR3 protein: CATSRASSGTSLFF
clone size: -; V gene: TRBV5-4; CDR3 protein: CASSPGQGNEQYF
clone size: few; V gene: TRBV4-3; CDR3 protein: CASSQEGSGSRGEQYF
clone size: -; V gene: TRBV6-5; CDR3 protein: CASRADSHGYTF
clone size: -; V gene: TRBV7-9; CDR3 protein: CASSRQGPGQGYEQYF
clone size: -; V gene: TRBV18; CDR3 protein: CASSPLQGADQPQHF